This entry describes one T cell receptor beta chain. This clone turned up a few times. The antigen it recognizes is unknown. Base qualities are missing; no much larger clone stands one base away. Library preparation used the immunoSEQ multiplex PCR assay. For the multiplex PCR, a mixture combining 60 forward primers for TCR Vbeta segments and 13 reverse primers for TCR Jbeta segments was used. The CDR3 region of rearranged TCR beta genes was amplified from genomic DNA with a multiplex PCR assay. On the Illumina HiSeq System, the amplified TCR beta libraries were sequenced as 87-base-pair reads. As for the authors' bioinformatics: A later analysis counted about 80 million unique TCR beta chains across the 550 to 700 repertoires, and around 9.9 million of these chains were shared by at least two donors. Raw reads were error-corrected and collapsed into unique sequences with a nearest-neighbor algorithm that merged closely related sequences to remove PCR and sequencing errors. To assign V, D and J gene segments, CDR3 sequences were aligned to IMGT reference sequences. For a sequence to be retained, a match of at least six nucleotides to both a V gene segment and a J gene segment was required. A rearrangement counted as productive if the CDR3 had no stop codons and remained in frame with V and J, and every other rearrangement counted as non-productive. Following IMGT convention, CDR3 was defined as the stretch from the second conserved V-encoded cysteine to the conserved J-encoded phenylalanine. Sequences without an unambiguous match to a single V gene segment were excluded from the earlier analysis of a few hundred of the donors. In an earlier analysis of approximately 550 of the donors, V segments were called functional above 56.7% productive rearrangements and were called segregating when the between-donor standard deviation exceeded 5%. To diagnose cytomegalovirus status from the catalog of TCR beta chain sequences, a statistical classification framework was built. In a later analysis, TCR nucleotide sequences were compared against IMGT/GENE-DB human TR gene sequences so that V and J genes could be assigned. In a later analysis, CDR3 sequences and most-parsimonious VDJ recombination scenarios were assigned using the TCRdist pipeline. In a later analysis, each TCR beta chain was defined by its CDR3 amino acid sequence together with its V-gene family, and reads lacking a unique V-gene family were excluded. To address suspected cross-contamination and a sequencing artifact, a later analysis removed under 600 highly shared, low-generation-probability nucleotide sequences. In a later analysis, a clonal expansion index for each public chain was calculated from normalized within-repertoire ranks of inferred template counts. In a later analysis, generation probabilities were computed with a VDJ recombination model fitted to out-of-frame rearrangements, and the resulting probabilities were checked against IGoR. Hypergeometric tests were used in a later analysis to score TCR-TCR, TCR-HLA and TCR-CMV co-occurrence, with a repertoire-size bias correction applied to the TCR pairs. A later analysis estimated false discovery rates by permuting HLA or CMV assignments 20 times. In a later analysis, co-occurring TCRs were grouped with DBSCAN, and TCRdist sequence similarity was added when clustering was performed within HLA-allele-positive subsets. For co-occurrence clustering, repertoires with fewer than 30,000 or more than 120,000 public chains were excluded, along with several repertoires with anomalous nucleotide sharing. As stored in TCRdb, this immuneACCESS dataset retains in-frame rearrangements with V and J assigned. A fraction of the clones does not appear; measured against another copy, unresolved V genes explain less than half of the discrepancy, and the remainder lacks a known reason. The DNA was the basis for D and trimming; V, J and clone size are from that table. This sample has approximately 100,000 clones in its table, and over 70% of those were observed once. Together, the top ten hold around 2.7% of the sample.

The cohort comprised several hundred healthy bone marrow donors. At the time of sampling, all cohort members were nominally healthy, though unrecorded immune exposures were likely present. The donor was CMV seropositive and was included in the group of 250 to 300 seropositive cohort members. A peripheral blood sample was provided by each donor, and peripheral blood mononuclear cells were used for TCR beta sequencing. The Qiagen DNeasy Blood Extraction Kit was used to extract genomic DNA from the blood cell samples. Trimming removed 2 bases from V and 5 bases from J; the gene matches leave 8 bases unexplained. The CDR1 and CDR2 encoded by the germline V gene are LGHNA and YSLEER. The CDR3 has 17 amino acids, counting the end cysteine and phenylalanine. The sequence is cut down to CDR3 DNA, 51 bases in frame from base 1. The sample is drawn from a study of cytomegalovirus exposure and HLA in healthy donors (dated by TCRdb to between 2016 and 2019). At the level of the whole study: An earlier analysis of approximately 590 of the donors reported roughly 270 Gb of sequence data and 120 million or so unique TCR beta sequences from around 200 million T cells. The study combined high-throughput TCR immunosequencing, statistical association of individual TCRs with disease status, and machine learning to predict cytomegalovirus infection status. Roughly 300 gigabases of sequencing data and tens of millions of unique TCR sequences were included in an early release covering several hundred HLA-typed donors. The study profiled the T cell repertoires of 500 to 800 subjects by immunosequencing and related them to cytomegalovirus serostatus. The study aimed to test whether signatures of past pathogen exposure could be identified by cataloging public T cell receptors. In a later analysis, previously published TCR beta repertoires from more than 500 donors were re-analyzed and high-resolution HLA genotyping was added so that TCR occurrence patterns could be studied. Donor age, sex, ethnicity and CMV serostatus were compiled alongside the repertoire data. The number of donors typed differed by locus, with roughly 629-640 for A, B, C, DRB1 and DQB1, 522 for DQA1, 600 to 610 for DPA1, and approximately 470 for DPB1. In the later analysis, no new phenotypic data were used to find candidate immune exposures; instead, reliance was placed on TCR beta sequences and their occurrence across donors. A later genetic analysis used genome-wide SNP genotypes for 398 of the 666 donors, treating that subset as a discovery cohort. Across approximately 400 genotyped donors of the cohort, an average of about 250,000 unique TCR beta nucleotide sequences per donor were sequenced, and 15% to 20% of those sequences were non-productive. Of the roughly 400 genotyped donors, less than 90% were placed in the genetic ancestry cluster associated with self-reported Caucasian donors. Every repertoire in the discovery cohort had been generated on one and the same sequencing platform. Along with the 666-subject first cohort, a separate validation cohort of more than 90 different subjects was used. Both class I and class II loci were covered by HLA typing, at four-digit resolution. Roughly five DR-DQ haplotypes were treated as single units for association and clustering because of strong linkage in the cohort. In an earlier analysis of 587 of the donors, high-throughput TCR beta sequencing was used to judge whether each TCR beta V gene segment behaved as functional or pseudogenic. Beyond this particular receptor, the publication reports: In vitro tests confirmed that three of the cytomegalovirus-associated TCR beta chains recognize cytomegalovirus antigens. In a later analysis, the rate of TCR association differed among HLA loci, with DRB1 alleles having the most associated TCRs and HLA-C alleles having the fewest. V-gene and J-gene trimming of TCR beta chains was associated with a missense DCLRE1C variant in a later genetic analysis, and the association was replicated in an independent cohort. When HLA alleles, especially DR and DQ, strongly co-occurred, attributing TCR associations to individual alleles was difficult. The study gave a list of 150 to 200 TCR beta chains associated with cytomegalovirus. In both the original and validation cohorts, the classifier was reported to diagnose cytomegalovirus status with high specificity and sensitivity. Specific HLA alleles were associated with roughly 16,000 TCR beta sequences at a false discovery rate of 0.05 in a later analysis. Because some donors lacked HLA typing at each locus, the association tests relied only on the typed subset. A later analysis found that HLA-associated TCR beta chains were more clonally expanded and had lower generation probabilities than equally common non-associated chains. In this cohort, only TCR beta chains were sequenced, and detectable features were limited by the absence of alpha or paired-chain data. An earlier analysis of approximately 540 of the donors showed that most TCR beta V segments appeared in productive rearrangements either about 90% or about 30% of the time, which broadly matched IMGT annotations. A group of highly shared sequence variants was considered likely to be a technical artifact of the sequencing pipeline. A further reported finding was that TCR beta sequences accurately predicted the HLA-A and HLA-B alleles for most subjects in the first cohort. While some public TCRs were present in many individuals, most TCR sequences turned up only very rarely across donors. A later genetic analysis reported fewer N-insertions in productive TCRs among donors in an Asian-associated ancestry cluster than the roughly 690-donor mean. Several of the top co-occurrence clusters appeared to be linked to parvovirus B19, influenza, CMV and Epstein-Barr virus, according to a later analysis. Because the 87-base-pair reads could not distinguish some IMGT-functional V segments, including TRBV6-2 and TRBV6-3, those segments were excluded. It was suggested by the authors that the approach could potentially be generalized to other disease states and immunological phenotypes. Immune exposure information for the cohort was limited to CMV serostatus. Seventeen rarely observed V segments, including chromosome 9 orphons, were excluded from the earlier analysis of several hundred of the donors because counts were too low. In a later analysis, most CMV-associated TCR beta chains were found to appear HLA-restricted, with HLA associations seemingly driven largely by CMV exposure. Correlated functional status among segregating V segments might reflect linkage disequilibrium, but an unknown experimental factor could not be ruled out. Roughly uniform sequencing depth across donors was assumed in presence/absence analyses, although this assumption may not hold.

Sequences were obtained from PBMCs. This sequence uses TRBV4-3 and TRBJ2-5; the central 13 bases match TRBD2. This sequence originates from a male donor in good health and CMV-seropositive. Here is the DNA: TGCGCCAGCAGCCAAAGCTGGGGACTAGCGGGATGGGAGACCCAGTACTTC. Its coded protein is CASSQSWGLAGWETQYF.